Here is one T cell receptor (beta chain) with its context. No antigen is known for it. Repertoires were generated with immunoSEQ multiplex PCR, while TCRdb's copy carries only in-frame clones and drops some. The sample lists about 220,000 clones; 88% were seen once. The data originate from a study of cytomegalovirus exposure and HLA in healthy donors. Study-wide findings and caveats: Confirmation was obtained in vitro that a few CMV-associated chains are specific for CMV antigens. Cytomegalovirus association was listed for around 180 TCR beta chains. Rare TCR sequences dominated, though some public TCRs recurred in many donors. High specificity and sensitivity for cytomegalovirus status were reported for the classifier.

The sample comprised PBMCs. This receptor was taken from a woman younger than 30 in good health and CMV-seronegative.

The CDR3 sequence is CASDRGLREETQYF. CDR3 coding DNA: TGTGCCAGCGATAGGGGACTAAGAGAAGAGACCCAGTACTTC. V gene TRBV2 combines with J gene TRBJ2-5; TRBD2 matches at 7 bases. The CDR3 contains 14 residues. V trimming: 8 bases; J trimming: 3 bases; junction bases outside the gene matches: 9. Germline CDR1 and CDR2: SNHLY and FYNNEI.